These 10 T cell receptor beta chains came from one sample sequenced in a study of T cell clones after liver transplantation. Measured with immunoSEQ multiplex PCR; TCRdb has only the in-frame clones, and not every one. The sample has around 13,000 clones, just under 75% seen once. The starting material was CD8+ T cells from blood, obtained at the 22-month timepoint. The source of these receptors is a human patient who received a liver transplant. Some T cells may trace back to the graft donor.

This chain links TRBV6-6 with TRBJ2-7; TRBD1 matches 10 bases. The CDR3 is made up of 15 amino acids. J was trimmed by 2 bases and V by 2 bases; bases with no gene match: 3. Germline V gene data show CDR1 as MNHNY and CDR2 as SVGAGI (reference sequence). The CDR3 nucleotides read TGTGCCAGCAGTTACCACGGGACAGGGGCCTACGAGCAGTACTTC. Its protein is CASSYHGTGAYEQYF.

The V call is TRBV4-2, the J call TRBJ1-6, with D possibly being TRBD1 (5 bases). V lost 2 bases and J 8 bases, leaving 7 bases between the germline ends. CDR3 length equals 13 residues. The V gene's germline CDR1 is LGHNA and CDR2 YNFKEQ. CDR3 in DNA: TGTGCCAGCAGCCAATCCAGGGATTCACCCCTCCACTTT. As protein: CASSQSRDSPLHF.

V usage is TRBV4-3 and J usage is TRBJ1-1, with D perhaps matching TRBD1 (5 bases). Germline values: CDR1 LGHNA, CDR2 YSLEER. This CDR3 has 14 residues. The V gene lost 4 bases and the J gene lost 7 bases, with 16 bases spanning the gap. The CDR3 bases are TGCGCCAGCAGCCCCGGGGGAGGAAGAATTGAAGCTTTCTTT. It translates to CASSPGGGRIEAFF.

The genes are TRBV4-3 and TRBJ2-5; D is possibly TRBD1 or TRBD2 (5 bases each). V gave up 1 base and J gave up 4 bases, with 13 bases separating them. Looked up from germline, CDR1 is LGHNA and CDR2 is YSLEER. This CDR3 is built from 15 residues. CDR3 in amino acids: CASSQVQGPRETQYF. The CDR3 nucleotides read TGCGCCAGCAGCCAAGTGCAGGGACCCAGAGAGACCCAGTACTTC.

The chain employs TRBV6-6 and TRBJ1-1, with D perhaps TRBD1 (5 bases). Between the trimmed V and J ends, which lost 8 bases and 5 bases, there was a span of 15 bases. The germline CDR1 and CDR2 sequences are MNHNY and SVGAGI (reference sequence). The CDR3 has 13 residues. CDR3 nucleotide sequence: TGTGCCAGCGGGTTGGGGGTGGGGACTGAAGCTTTCTTT. Protein product: CASGLGVGTEAFF.

The V call is TRBV19, the J call TRBJ1-3; D call uncertain. Germline V gives CDR1 LNHDA, CDR2 SQIVND (reference sequence). The length of the CDR3 is 14 residues. Trimming took 3 bases from V and 4 from J, leaving 10 bases between them. The CDR3 region has the DNA TGTGCCAGTAGTATGACAACGGCGGGAAACACCATATATTTT. Amino acid sequence: CASSMTTAGNTIYF. The variable domain in full, with the rest retrieved from reference TRBV19 and TRBJ1-3, is DGGITQSPKYLFRKEGQNVTLSCEQNLNHDAMYWYRQDPGQGLRLIYYSQIVNDFQKGDIAEGYSVSREKKESFPLTVTSAQKNPTAFYLCASSMTTAGNTIYFGEGSWLTVV.

V gene TRBV11-2 combines with J gene TRBJ1-4; TRBD1 matches at 7 bases. The CDR3 has 14 amino acids. The germline CDR1 and CDR2 sequences are SGHAT and FQNNGV. V lost 6 bases to trimming and J lost 7 bases; unmatched junction nucleotides: 8. CDR3 loop: CASSQGGGGEKLFF. Written as DNA, the CDR3 is TGTGCCAGCAGTCAAGGGGGCGGCGGTGAAAAACTGTTTTTT.

The V and J genes are TRBV14 and TRBJ2-7; possible D gene TRBD1, 5 bases. This CDR3 has 18 residues. Germline V lookup: CDR1 SGHDN, CDR2 FVKESK. The ends were cut back, 3 bases at V and 2 bases at J, with 23 bases in the middle. The CDR3 DNA reads TGTGCCAGCAGCCATCACCCTCGACAGACGGGTACTACCTACGAGCAGTACTTC. Translating it yields CASSHHPRQTGTTYEQYF. Filled out from reference TRBV14 and TRBJ2-7, the complete variable domain reads EAGVTQFPSHSVIEKGQTVTLRCDPISGHDNLYWYRRVMGKEIKFLLHFVKESKQDESGMPNNRFLAERTGGTYSTLKVQPAELEDSGVYFCASSHHPRQTGTTYEQYFGPGTRLTVT.

In this sample, this clone turned up once. The CDR3 region is CASSVTGTANYEPQHF. CDR3 in DNA: TGTGCCAGCAGCGTAACCGGGACAGCCAATTATGAGCCCCAGCATTTT. V gene TRBV5-6 combines with J gene TRBJ1-5, with 7 bases fitting TRBD1. This CDR3 contains 16 residues. The V and J ends lost 4 bases and 8 bases, in that order; junction bases with no gene match: 15. Germline V gives CDR1 SGHDT, CDR2 YYEEEE.

The table lists this clone with a count of one. The J gene is TRBJ1-2, the V gene TRBV27; D remains ambiguous. The V end lost 6 bases, the J end lost 6 bases, and 11 bases lay between the germline ends. The CDR3 is made up of 12 amino acids. Germline CDR1 reads MNHEY; CDR2 reads SMNVEV (reference sequence). CDR3 region: CASRADDHGYTF. DNA of the CDR3: TGTGCCAGCAGAGCCGACGATCATGGCTACACCTTC.